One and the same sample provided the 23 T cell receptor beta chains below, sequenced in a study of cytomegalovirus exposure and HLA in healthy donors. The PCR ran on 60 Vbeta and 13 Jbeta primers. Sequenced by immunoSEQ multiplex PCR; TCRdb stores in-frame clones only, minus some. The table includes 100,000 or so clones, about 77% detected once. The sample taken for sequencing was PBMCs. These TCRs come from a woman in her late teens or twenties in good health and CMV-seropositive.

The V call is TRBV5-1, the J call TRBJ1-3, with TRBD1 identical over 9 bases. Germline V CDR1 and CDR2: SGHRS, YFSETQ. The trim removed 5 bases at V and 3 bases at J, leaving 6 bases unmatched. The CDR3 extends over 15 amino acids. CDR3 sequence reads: CASSLTGGYGNTIYF. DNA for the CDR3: TGCGCCAGCAGTCTAACAGGGGGCTATGGAAACACCATATATTTT.

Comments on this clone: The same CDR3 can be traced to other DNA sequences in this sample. The CDR3 DNA sequence: TGTGCCAGCAGCCTGGGGACTAGCGGAAGCTACGAGCAGTACTTC. As protein: CASSLGTSGSYEQYF. J is TRBJ2-7 and V is TRBV6-1; 11 bases map to TRBD2. This CDR3 has 15 amino acids. With 6 bases clipped from V and 3 bases from J, the junction kept 7 bases outside the gene matches. In germline, CDR1 is MNHNS, CDR2 SASEGT.

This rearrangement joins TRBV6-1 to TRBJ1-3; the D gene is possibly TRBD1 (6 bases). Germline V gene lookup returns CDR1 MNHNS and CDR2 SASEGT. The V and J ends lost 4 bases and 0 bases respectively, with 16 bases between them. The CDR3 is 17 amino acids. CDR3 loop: CASSGRQELFSGNTIYF. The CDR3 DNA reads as TGTGCCAGCAGTGGGAGACAGGAATTGTTCTCTGGAAACACCATATATTTT.

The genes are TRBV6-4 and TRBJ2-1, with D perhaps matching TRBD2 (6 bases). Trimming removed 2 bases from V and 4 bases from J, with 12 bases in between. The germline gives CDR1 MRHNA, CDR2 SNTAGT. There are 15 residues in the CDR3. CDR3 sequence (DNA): TGTGCCAGCAGTGACGGGGCGGAGGGGTACAATGAGCAGTTCTTC. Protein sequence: CASSDGAEGYNEQFF.

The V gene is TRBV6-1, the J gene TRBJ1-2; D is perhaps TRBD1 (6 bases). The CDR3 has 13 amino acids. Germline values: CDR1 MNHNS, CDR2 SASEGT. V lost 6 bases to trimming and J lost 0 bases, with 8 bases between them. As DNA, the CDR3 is TGTGCCAGCAGGACAGGAGCTAACTATGGCTACACCTTC. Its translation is CASRTGANYGYTF.

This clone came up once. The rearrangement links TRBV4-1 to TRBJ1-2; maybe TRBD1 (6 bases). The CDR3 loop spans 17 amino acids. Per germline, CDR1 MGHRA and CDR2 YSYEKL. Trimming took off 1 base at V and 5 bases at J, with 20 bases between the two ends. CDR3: CASSQALQGLTRYGYTF. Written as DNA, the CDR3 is TGCGCCAGCAGCCAAGCCCTTCAGGGGTTAACGAGGTATGGCTACACCTTC.

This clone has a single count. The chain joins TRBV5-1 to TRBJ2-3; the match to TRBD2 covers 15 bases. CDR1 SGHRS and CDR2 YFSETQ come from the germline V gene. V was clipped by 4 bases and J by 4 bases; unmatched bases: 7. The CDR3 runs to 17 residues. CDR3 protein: CASSPGTSGRLADTQYF. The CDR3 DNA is TGCGCCAGCAGCCCGGGGACTAGCGGGAGGCTGGCAGATACGCAGTATTTT. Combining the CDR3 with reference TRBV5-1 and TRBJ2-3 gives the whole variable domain KAGVTQTPRYLIKTRGQQVTLSCSPISGHRSVSWYQQTPGQGLQFLFEYFSETQRNKGNFPGRFSGRQFSNSRSEMNVSTLELGDSALYLCASSPGTSGRLADTQYFGPGTRLTVL.

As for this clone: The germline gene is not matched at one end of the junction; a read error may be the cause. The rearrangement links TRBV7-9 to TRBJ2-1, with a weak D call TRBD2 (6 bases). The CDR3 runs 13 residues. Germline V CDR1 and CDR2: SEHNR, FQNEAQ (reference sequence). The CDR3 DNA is TGTTCCAGCAGCTCCCTAGCGTATAATGAGCAGTTCTTC. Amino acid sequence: CSSSSLAYNEQFF.

The CDR3 loop reads CASSPPRRGFDGYTF. Written as DNA, the CDR3 is TGTGCCAGCAGCCCTCCCCGTCGAGGCTTCGATGGCTACACCTTC. The chain couples TRBV7-8 to TRBJ1-2; D is undetermined. The V and J ends lost 5 bases and 6 bases respectively, with 19 bases between them. There are 15 residues in the CDR3. Per the germline V gene, CDR1 is SGHVS and CDR2 is FQNEAQ.

The CDR3 nucleotides read TGTGCCAGCTCACCAGTCATTCCGGGACTAGCTGGCGATACGCAGTATTTT. Translation gives CASSPVIPGLAGDTQYF. The gene calls are TRBV18 and TRBJ2-3; 9 nucleotides align to TRBD2. This CDR3 region has 17 residues. CDR1 and CDR2 (germline): KGHSH, LQKENI. Losses at the gene ends were 2 bases for V and 6 bases for J; bases not matched to a gene: 12.

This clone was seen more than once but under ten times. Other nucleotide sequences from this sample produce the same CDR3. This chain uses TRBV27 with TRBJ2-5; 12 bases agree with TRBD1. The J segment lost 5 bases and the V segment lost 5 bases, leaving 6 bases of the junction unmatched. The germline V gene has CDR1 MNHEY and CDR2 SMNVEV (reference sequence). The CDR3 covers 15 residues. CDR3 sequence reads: CASSTGTGGVETQYF. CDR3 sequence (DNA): TGTGCCAGCAGTACCGGGACAGGGGGCGTTGAGACCCAGTACTTC.

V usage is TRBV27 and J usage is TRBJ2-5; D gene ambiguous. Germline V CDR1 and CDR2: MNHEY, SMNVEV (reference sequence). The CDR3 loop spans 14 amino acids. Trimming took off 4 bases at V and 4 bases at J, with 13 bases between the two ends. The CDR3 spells CASSSHLRRETQYF. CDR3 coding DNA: TGTGCCAGCAGTTCCCACCTCAGGCGAGAGACCCAGTACTTC.

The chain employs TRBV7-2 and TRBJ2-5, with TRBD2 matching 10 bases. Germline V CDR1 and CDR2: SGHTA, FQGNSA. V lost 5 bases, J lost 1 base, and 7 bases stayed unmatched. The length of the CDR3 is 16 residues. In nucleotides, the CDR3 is TGTGCCAGCAGCAGGTGGACTAGCGGAAGCCAAGAGACCCAGTACTTC. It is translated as CASSRWTSGSQETQYF.

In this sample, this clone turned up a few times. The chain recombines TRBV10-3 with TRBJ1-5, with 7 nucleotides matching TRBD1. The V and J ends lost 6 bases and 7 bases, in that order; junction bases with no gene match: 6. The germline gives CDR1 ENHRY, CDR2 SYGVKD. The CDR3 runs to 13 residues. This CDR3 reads CAISVDRVQPQHF. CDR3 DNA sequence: TGTGCCATCAGCGTCGACAGGGTCCAGCCCCAGCATTTT.

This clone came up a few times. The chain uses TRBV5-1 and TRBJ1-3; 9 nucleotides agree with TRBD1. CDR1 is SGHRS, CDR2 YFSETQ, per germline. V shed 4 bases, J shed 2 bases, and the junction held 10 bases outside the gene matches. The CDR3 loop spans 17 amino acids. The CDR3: CASSPGDRDLAGNTIYF. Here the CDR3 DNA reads TGCGCCAGCAGCCCGGGGGACAGGGATCTCGCTGGAAACACCATATATTTT. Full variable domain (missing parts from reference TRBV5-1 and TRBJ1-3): KAGVTQTPRYLIKTRGQQVTLSCSPISGHRSVSWYQQTPGQGLQFLFEYFSETQRNKGNFPGRFSGRQFSNSRSEMNVSTLELGDSALYLCASSPGDRDLAGNTIYFGEGSWLTVV.

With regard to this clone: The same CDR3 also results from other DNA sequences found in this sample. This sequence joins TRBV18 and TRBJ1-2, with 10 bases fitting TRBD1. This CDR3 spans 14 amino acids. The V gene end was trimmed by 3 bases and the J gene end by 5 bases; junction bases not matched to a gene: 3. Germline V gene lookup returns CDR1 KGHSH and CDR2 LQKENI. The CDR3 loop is CASSPGTGAYGYTF. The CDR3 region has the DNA TGTGCCAGCTCACCCGGGACAGGGGCTTATGGCTACACCTTC.

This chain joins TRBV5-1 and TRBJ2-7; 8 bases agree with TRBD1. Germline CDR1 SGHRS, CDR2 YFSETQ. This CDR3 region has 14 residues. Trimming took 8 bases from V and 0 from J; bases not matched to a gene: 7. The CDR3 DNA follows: TGCGCCAGTCGGGACAGGTGGTTCTCCTACGAGCAGTACTTC. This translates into CASRDRWFSYEQYF.

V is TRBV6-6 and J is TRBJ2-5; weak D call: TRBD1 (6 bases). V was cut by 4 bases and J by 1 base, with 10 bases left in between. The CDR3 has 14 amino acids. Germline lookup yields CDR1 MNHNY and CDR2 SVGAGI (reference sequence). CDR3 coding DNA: TGTGCCAGCAGTTCCACAGGGATCCAAGAGACCCAGTACTTC. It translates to CASSSTGIQETQYF.

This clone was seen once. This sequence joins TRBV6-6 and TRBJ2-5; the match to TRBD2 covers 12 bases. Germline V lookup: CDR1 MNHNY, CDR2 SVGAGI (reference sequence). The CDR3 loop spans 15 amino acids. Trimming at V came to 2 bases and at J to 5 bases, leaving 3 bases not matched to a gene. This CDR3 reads CASSYVLAGGETQYF. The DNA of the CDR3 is TGTGCCAGCAGTTACGTGCTAGCGGGGGGGGAGACCCAGTACTTC.

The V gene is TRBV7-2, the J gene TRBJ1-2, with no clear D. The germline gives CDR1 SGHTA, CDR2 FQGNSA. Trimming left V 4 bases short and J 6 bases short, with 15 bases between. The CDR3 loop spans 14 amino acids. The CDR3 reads CASSSYGGRNGYTF. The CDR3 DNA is TGTGCCAGCAGCTCATATGGCGGGCGGAATGGCTACACCTTC.

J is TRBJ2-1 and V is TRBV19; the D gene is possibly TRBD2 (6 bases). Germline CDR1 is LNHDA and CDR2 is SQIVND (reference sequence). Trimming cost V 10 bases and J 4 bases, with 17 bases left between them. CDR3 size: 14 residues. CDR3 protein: CATTPGRGYNEQFF. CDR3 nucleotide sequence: TGTGCCACCACGCCGGGACGGGGGTACAATGAGCAGTTCTTC.

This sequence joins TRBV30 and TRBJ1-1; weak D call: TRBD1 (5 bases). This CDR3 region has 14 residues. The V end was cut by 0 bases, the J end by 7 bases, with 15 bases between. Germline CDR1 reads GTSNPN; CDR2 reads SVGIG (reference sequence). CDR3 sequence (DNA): TGTGCCTGGAGTGTACTGGGGCAGGTAGATGAAGCTTTCTTT. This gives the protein CAWSVLGQVDEAFF.

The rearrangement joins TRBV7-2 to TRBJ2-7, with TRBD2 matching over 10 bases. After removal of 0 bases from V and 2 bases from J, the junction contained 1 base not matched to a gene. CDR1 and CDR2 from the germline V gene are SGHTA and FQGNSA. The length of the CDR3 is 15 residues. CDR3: CASSLAAGGAYEQYF. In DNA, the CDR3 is TGTGCCAGCAGCTTAGCAGCGGGAGGGGCCTACGAGCAGTACTTC.